Sequencing of this T cell receptor (beta chain) was carried out in a study of shared clonotypes between healthy human individuals (TCRdb year 2020). Turning to the overall study: The cohort included three men and a couple of women between 18 and 49 years of age. Per donor, three plates each were used for CD4 naive and CD4 memory, two for CD8 naive, and one for CD8 memory. Per donor, leukapheresis produced somewhere between about 0.85 and 10 billion PBMCs. The study deeply sequenced blood TCR repertoires of five healthy adults to estimate repertoire size and the extent of clonotype sharing between individuals. Libraries were prepared and TCR repertoires were sequenced by different laboratories using diverse techniques, in order to increase sequencing depth and limit assay-specific biases.

Remarks on this clone: Its antigen is currently not known. No per-base quality is available; no much larger clone lies one base away.

Using the deep immunoSEQ assay, multiplex PCR amplified TCR CDR3 regions from genomic DNA. Extracted genomic DNA from each cell subset was spread evenly across all wells of several immunoSEQ 96-well plates, with each plate serving as a replicate. Each replicate PCR for sorted subsets received around 0.2 ug genomic DNA, equal to about 29,000 T cell genomes. Purified libraries were quantified with a Qubit 3.0 fluorometer, sized on a Bioanalyzer 2100, and re-quantified with the KAPA Library Quantification kit. Every immunoSEQ 96-well plate was sequenced on a dedicated single-read 150-cycle Illumina NextSeq 550 flow cell. The published analysis was carried out like this. Because the immunoSEQ output held only junctional sequences and lacked quality scores, the filtering could not match the filtering applied to full-length reads. Sequences were annotated with PyIR, a Python wrapper for IgBLAST v1.9, and V/J genes and CDR3 were assigned using IMGT germline references. Reads with weak V/J assignments (E-value above 1e-6), missing CDR3, stop codons, out-of-frame junctions, or ambiguous translated residues were removed. V3J clonotypes were defined as sequences sharing an identical inferred V gene, J gene, and CDR3 amino acid sequence. Percentage overlap between repertoires was calculated by dividing the number of shared unique clonotypes by the size of the smaller repertoire. Richness of each repertoire was evaluated using RTK rarefaction, the Chao1 estimator, and Recon v2.1 estimates of unobserved clonotypes. Generation probabilities for all TCRbeta clonotypes obtained by the gDNA method from a handful of donors were computed using OLGA. What TCRdb holds here is the immuneACCESS table cut down to in-frame rearrangements. Part of the clones is not present; checked against another copy, under half of the missing clones reflect an unresolved V gene, and the others are unexplained. V and J calls and clone size are as listed in that table; D and trimming were resolved from the DNA. The sample table holds more than 1 million clones, of which 78% were seen once. The ten largest clonotypes hold approximately 0.5% of the sample.

Paper-wide results and their limitations: Naive subsets generally had larger estimated clonotype richness than memory subsets did. Because the study included only a small number of donors, the genetic and exposure-history diversity represented was limited. Clonotypes shared by all four sorted-subset donors showed higher generation probabilities than non-shared clonotypes. Sampling was limited to blood, and TCR repertoires in tissue likely differ from TCR repertoires in blood. Across a few donors, approximately 4.9% of naive CD4, roughly 3.5% of naive CD8, around 2.1% of memory CD4, and about 0.44% of memory CD8 clonotypes were shared. Incomplete sequencing was indicated by rarefaction of sorted-subset datasets, despite the large sequencing depth. Based on pairwise subsampling, the degree of clonotype sharing among donors was expected to be affected by sequencing depth.

Donors were healthy HIV-negative adults with no recently reported acute infections or vaccinations. Every donor was a Caucasian adult living in Nashville, Tennessee, USA. CD4+ T cells were enriched by magnetic negative selection; naive cells were then positively selected on CD45RA, and the negative fraction formed the memory subset. Blood was collected by leukapheresis, and PBMCs were isolated by Ficoll-Histopaque density gradient centrifugation and then cryopreserved in liquid nitrogen vapor phase. Analytical flow cytometry was used to check the purity and quantity of every magnetically sorted T cell population. Genomic DNA was isolated from each sorted fraction and quantified by UV absorbance on a Nanodrop 2000c. Trimming costs V 1 base and J 5 bases, and their ends lie 11 bases apart. The germline V gene supplies CDR1 MGHRA and CDR2 YSYEKL. The CDR3 holds 15 amino acids from the cysteine to the phenylalanine. Only the CDR3 DNA stays, 45 bases, in frame from base 1.

The sample was memory CD4+ T cells from PBMCs. The sample's cell subset or site, from its label and the paper: CD45RA-negative fraction. The rearrangement combines TRBV4-1 with TRBJ2-2; the D gene is not confidently resolved. This clonotype originated in a man younger than 30 in good health. Some clones in this sample may be carry-over from other donors' samples. CDR3 protein: CASSQVGYGTGELFF. The base sequence is TGCGCCAGCAGCCAAGTAGGGTATGGTACCGGGGAGCTGTTTTTT.